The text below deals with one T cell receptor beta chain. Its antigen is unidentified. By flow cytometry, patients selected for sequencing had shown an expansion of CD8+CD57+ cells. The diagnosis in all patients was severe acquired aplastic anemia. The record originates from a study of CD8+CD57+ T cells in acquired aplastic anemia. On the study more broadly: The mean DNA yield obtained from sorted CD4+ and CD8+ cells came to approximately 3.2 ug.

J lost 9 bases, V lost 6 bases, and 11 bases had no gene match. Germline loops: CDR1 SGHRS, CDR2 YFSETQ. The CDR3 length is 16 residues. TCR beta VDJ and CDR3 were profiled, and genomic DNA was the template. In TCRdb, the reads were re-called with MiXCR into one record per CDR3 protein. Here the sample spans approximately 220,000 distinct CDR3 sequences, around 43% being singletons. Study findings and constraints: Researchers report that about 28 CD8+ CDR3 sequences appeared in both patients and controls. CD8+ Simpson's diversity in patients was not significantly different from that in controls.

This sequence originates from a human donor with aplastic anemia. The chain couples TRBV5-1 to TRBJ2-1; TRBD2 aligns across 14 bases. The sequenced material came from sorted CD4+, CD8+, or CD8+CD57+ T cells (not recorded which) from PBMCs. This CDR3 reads CASKTPGLAGAGEQFF. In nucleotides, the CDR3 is TGCGCCAGCAAAACTCCGGGACTAGCGGGAGCGGGTGAGCAGTTCTTC.